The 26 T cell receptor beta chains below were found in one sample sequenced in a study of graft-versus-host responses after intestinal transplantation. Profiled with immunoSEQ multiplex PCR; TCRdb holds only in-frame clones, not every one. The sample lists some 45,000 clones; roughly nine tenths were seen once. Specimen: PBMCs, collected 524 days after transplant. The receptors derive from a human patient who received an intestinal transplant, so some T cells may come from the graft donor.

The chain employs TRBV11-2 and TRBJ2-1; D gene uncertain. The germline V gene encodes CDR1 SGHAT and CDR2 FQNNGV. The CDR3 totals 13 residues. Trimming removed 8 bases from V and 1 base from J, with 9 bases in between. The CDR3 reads CASSIGSYNEQFF. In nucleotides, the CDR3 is TGTGCCAGCTCGATCGGTTCCTACAATGAGCAGTTCTTC. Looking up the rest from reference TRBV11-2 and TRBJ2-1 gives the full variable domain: EAGVAQSPRYKIIEKRQSVAFWCNPISGHATLYWYQQILGQGPKLLIQFQNNGVVDDSQLPKDRFSAERLKGVDSTLKIQPAKLEDSAVYLCASSIGSYNEQFFGPGTRLTVL.

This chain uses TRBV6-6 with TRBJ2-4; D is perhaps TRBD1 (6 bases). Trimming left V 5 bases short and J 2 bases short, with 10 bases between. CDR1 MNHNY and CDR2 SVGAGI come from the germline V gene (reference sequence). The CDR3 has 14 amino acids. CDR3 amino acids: CASSPDRTKNIQYF. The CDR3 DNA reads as TGTGCCAGCAGTCCTGACAGGACCAAAAACATTCAGTACTTC.

DNA of the CDR3: TGTGCCAGCAGGGGACTAGCGGGAGGGGTCCACAATGAGCAGTTCTTC. Translating it yields CASRGLAGGVHNEQFF. The rearrangement links TRBV28 to TRBJ2-1, with 16 bases matching TRBD2. V lost 6 bases and J lost 5; bases outside the gene matches: 4. The CDR3 spans 16 residues. CDR1 is MDHEN and CDR2 is SYDVKM in the germline V gene.

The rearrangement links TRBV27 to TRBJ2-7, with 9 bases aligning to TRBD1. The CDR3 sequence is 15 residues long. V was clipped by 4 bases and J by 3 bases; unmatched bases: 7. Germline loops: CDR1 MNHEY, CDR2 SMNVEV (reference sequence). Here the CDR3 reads CASSWTGTGRYEQYF. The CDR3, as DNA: TGTGCCAGCAGTTGGACGGGGACAGGGCGCTACGAGCAGTACTTC.

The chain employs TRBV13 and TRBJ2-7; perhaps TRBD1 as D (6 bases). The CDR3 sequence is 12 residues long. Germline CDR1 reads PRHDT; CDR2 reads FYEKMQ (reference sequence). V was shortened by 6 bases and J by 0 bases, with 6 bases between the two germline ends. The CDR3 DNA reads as TGTGCCAGCAGGGACAGCTCCTACGAGCAGTACTTC. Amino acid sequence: CASRDSSYEQYF.

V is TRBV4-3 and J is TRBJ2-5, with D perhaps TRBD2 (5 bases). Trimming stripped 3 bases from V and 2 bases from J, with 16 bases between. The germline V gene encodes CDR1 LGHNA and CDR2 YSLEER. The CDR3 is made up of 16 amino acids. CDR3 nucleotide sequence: TGCGCCAGCAGCCAGGGGATAGGACTCTTACAAGAGACCCAGTACTTC. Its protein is CASSQGIGLLQETQYF.

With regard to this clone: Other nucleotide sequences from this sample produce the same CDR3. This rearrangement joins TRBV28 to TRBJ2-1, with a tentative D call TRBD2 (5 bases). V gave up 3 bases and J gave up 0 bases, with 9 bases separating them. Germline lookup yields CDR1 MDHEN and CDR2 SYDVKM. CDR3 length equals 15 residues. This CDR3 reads CASSFSGSSYNEQFF. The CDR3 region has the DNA TGTGCCAGCAGTTTCTCGGGGAGCTCCTACAATGAGCAGTTCTTC.

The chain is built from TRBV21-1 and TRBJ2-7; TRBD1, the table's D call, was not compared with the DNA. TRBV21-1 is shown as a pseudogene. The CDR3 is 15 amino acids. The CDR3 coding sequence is TGTGCCAGCAGCAGTACAGTGACGAGAGTCTACGAGCAGTACTTC. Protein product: CASSSTVTRVYEQYF.

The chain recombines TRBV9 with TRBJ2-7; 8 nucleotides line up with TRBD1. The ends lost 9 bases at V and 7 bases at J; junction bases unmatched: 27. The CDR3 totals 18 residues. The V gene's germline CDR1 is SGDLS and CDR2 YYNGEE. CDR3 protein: CATGVFPYYRGAPSEQYF. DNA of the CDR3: TGTGCCACGGGGGTGTTCCCTTATTACAGGGGGGCCCCTAGTGAGCAGTACTTC. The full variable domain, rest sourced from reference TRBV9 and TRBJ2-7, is DSGVTQTPKHLITATGQRVTLRCSPRSGDLSVYWYQQSLDQGLQFLIQYYNGEERAKGNILERFSAQQFPDLHSELNLSSLELGDSALYFCATGVFPYYRGAPSEQYFGPGTRLTVT.

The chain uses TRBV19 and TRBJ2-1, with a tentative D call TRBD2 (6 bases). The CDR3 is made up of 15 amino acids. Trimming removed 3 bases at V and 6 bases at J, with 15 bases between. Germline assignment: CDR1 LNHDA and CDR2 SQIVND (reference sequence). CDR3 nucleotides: TGTGCCAGTAGTATCGGGGTCGGGGGTTCCAATGAGCAGTTCTTC. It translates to CASSIGVGGSNEQFF.

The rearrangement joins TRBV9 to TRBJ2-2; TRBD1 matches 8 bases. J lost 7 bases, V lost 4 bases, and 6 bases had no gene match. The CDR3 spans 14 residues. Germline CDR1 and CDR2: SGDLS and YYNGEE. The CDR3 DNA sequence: TGTGCCAGCAGCCCTCCAGGGGGCTTCGGGGAGCTGTTTTTT. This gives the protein CASSPPGGFGELFF.

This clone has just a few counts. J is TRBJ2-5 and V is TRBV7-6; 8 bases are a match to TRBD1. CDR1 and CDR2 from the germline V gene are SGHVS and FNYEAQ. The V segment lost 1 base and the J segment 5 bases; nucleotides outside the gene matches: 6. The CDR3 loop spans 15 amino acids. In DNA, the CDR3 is TGTGCCAGCAGCTTAGAGGCAGGGGGCGCGGAGACCCAGTACTTC. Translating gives CASSLEAGGAETQYF.

The CDR3 DNA reads as TGTGCCAGCAGTGTCCTAGCGGGAGAAGGTACCGGGGAGCTGTTTTTT. Translation: CASSVLAGEGTGELFF. This sequence joins TRBV27 and TRBJ2-2; the match to TRBD2 covers 10 bases. The CDR3 has 16 amino acids. Trimming removed 5 bases from V and 5 bases from J; junction bases left unmatched: 8. Germline-derived CDR1 and CDR2 are MNHEY and SMNVEV (reference sequence).

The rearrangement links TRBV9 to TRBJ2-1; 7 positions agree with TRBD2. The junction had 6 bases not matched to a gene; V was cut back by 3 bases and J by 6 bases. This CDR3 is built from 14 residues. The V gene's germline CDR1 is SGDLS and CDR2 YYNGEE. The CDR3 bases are TGTGCCAGCAGCGCACCCCCGGGAGGCAATGAGCAGTTCTTC. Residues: CASSAPPGGNEQFF.

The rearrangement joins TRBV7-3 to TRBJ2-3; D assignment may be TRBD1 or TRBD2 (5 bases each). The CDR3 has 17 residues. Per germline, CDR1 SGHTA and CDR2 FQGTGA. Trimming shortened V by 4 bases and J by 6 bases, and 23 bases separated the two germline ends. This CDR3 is CASSSQGSGNTWDTQYF. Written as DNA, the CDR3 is TGTGCCAGCAGCTCCCAGGGCAGCGGAAATACCTGGGATACGCAGTATTTT.

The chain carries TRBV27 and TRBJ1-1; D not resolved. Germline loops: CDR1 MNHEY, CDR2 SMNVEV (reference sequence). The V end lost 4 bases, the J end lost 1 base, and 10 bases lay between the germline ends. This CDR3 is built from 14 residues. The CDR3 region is CASSWTNRNTEAFF. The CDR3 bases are TGTGCCAGCAGTTGGACCAACAGGAACACTGAAGCTTTCTTT.

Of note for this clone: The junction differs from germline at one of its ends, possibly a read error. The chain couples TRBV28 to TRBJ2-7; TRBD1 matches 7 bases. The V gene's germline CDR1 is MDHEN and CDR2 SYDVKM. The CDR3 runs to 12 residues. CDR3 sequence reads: CASSFPDRERYF. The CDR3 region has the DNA TGTGCCAGCAGTTTCCCCGACAGGGAGCGGTACTTC.

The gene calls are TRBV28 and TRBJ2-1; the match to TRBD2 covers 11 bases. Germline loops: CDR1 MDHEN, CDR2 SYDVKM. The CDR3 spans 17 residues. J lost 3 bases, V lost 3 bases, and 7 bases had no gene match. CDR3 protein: CASSFPGLAGLYNEQFF. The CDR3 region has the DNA TGTGCCAGCAGTTTCCCTGGACTAGCGGGTCTCTACAATGAGCAGTTCTTC.

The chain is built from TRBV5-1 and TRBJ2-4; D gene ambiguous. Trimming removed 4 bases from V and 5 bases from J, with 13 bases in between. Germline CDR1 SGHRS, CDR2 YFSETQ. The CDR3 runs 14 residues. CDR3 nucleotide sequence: TGCGCCAGCAGCCGGCCTAGTGGCCAAAACATTCAGTACTTC. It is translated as CASSRPSGQNIQYF.

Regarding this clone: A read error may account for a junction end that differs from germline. CDR3 in DNA: TGTGCCAGCAGTTTGATTACCGGGACTAGCGGGAGGACCATCTTC. Amino acids: CASSLITGTSGRTIF. The chain uses TRBV7-9 and TRBJ2-7; the match to TRBD2 covers 15 bases. The CDR3 spans 15 residues. In germline, CDR1 is SEHNR, CDR2 FQNEAQ (reference sequence).

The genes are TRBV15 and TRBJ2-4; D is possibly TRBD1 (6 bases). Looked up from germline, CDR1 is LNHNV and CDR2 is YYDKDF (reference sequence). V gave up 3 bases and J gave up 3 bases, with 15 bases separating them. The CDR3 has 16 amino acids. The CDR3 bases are TGTGCCACCAGCAGCGATGGGGGCTTGGGCAAAAACATTCAGTACTTC. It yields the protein CATSSDGGLGKNIQYF.

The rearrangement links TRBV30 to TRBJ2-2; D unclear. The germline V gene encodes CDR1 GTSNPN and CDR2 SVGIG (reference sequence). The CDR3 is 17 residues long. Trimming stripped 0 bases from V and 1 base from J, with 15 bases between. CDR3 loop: CAWSVGFDFMNTGELFF. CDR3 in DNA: TGTGCCTGGAGTGTCGGTTTCGACTTTATGAACACCGGGGAGCTGTTTTTT.

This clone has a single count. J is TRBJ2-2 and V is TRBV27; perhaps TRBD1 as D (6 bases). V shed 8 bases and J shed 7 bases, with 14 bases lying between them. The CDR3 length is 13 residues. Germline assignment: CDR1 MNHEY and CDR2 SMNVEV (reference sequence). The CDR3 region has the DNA TGTGCCAGCGCCAAACAGGGTCTCGGGGAGCTGTTTTTT. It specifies CASAKQGLGELFF.

Here the CDR3 DNA reads TGTGCCAGCACTCAGAGGGAGTGGCGGAGCACAGATACGCAGTATTTT. Translation: CASTQREWRSTDTQYF. The chain is built from TRBV28 and TRBJ2-3; D possibly corresponds to TRBD2 (5 bases). The V end was cut by 7 bases, the J end by 0 bases, with 17 bases between. The CDR3 is 16 amino acids. Looked up from germline, CDR1 is MDHEN and CDR2 is SYDVKM.

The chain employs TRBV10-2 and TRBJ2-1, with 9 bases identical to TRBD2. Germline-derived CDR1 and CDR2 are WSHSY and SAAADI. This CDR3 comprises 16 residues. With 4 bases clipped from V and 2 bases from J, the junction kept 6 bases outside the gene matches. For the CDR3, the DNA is TGCGCCAGCAGTGGCGGGAGGGCCGGAGCCTACAATGAGCAGTTCTTC. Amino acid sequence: CASSGGRAGAYNEQFF.

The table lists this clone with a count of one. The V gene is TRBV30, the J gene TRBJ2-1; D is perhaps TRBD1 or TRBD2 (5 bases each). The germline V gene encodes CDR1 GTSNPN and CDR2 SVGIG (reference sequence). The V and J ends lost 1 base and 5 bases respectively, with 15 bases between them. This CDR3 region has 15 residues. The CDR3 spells CAWSGGTDPDNEQFF. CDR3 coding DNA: TGTGCCTGGAGTGGGGGGACCGACCCAGACAATGAGCAGTTCTTC.